This TCR beta chain originates from a study of blood T cell repertoires in COVID-19. Overall study context: Italy, Spain and the United States were the sources of the convalescent and acute COVID-19 samples. From T cells, B-cell-depleted T cells, or PBMCs came the material, which was cDNA or gDNA.

In the original workflow: Counts of nucleated cells, estimated from reference gene primer amplification, were obtained. Generated by immunoSEQ multiplex PCR, the TCRdb table keeps only in-frame clones and is missing some. V and J calls and clone size follow that table, whereas D and trimming were derived from the DNA. The repertoire holds some 250,000 clones, with 83% as singletons. The CDR3 consists of 15 residues. The germline CDR1 and CDR2 sequences are MNHNY and SVGAGI (reference sequence). V shed 5 bases, J shed 3 bases, and the junction held 8 bases outside the gene matches. This receptor was obtained from a man older than 75 with acute or convalescent COVID-19. The specimen was peripheral blood. The chain recombines TRBV6-6 with TRBJ2-7, with 9 nucleotides matching TRBD1. The CDR3 region is CASSSTGGKHYEQYF. The CDR3 region has the DNA TGTGCCAGCAGTAGTACAGGGGGCAAACACTACGAGCAGTACTTC.